What follows are 6 T cell receptor beta chains derived from one specimen sequenced in a study of shared clonotypes between healthy human individuals (dated by TCRdb to 2018 to 2020). Receptor libraries were prepared by the immunoSEQ multiplex PCR assay. TCRdb provides this immuneACCESS table in a form limited to in-frame rearrangements. Some clones are lacking; in checked studies, under half of them reflect an unresolved V gene, and why the rest are absent is not known. For this sample there are hundreds of thousands of clones; more than 75% appear just once. Of the sample, about 13% falls within the top ten clones. What was sequenced was PBMCs. These receptors were obtained from a woman aged 40 to 50 in good health. Some clones in this sample may be carry-over from other donors' samples.

The CDR3 sequence: CSALGDYYEQYF. In nucleotides, the CDR3 is TGCAGCGCCCTCGGAGACTACTACGAGCAGTACTTC. The chain joins TRBV29-1 to TRBJ2-7, with D possibly TRBD2 on 5 matching bases. V was clipped by 7 bases and J by 3 bases, with 13 bases between them. CDR3 length: 12 amino acids. The germline V gene has CDR1 SQVTM and CDR2 ANQGSEA.

This rearrangement joins TRBV6-5 to TRBJ1-1; D possibly corresponds to TRBD1 (5 bases). The CDR3 extends over 15 amino acids. Trimming took 5 bases from V and 0 from J, leaving 13 bases between them. The germline V gene has CDR1 MNHEY and CDR2 SVGAGI. In nucleotides, the CDR3 is TGTGCCAGCAGTGCAACCGGGACCTTGAACACTGAAGCTTTCTTT. This gives the protein CASSATGTLNTEAFF.

The V call is TRBV28, the J call TRBJ2-3; D not resolved. This CDR3 comprises 12 residues. V was shortened by 4 bases and J by 5 bases, with 7 bases between the two germline ends. The germline V gene encodes CDR1 MDHEN and CDR2 SYDVKM. The CDR3 region is CASSSPVDTQYF. The CDR3 nucleotides are TGTGCCAGCAGTTCCCCGGTAGATACGCAGTATTTT.

The chain employs TRBV11-2 and TRBJ2-2, with 8 nucleotides matching TRBD1. Trimming cost V 5 bases and J 1 base; bases outside gene matches: 6. Germline V gene data show CDR1 as SGHAT and CDR2 as FQNNGV. This CDR3 is built from 16 residues. The CDR3 sequence: CASSRRTGQNTGELFF. The CDR3 coding sequence is TGTGCCAGCAGCCGTCGGACAGGGCAGAACACCGGGGAGCTGTTTTTT.

V is TRBV6-1 and J is TRBJ2-7, with D perhaps TRBD1 (5 bases). The germline gives CDR1 MNHNS, CDR2 SASEGT. The CDR3 has 14 amino acids. With 2 bases removed from V and 1 base from J, the gap between germline ends came to 9 bases. The CDR3 loop reads CASSEPRVSYEQYF. CDR3 sequence (DNA): TGTGCCAGCAGTGAACCCAGGGTTTCCTACGAGCAGTACTTC.

The rearrangement joins TRBV18 to TRBJ2-5; 11 bases fit TRBD2. J was trimmed by 4 bases and V by 5 bases; bases with no gene match: 3. Germline V gives CDR1 KGHSH, CDR2 LQKENI. The CDR3 consists of 14 residues. CDR3 nucleotide sequence: TGTGCCAGCTCATCCGGACTAGCGGGAGAGACCCAGTACTTC. It encodes CASSSGLAGETQYF.